The T cell receptor beta chain described here comes from a study of T cells in narcolepsy (dated by TCRdb to the late 2010s). About the full investigation: The study enrolled patients with narcolepsy type 1 or type 2 (NT1, NT2) together with healthy control donors. To look for autoreactive T cells in narcolepsy patients that target self-antigens of hypocretin neurons (hypocretin, TRIB2), the study used TCR Vbeta sequencing to follow clonotypes in blood and CSF. Broader findings and caveats from the paper: Plots that compared CSF and blood CD4+ T cell clonotypes from the same patient highlighted HCRT-specific and TRIB2-specific autoreactive clonotypes. According to the report, autoreactive clonotypes were detected serially in the blood of the same patients and of different patients, but not in healthy controls. Patients and controls had comparable numbers of sequenced blood memory CD4+ clonotypes, averaging about 40,000 and 30,000, respectively. No sequences matching autoreactive T cell clones were contained in some blood memory CD4+ repertoires from patients and controls.

At the junction V is shortened by 3 bases and J by 2 bases, with 4 bases in between. Looking up the germline V gene yields CDR1 SGHVS and CDR2 FQNEAQ. The CDR3 spans 12 residues, from the cysteine through the phenylalanine. The entry retains the CDR3 DNA only, 36 bases that are in frame from base 1. For TCR Vbeta sequencing, memory CD4+ T cells were sorted ex vivo from the peripheral blood of both healthy controls and narcolepsy patients. The library was generated by the immunoSEQ multiplex PCR assay. TCRdb mirrors the immuneACCESS table, restricted to in-frame sequences. Some clones are absent from its copies; in checked studies, under half trace to an unresolved V gene, and the reason for the others is unknown. The sample has 35,000 to 40,000 clones on record, around 85% of them singletons. 1.5% to 2% of the sample is taken by the ten largest. Remarks on this clone: It lacks a known antigen. Within one base of it there is no much larger clone, and no base qualities were kept.

The clonotype originates from a human donor with narcolepsy. Recombination connected TRBV7-8 to TRBJ2-5, with the D gene too uncertain to name. Sequencing input: CD45RA- memory CD4+ T cells from PBMCs. Explained via the paper, the cell subset or site label denotes: memory T cells sorted ex vivo from peripheral blood. DNA sequence: TGTGCCAGCAGCTTGGCTCAAGAGACCCAGTACTTC. Translated, it gives CASSLAQETQYF.